The T cell receptor (beta chain) described here comes from a study of metastatic and nonmetastatic thyroid tumors. Study details: Repertoire comparisons spanned blood and tumor or nodule tissue from malignant and benign thyroid patients.

Trimming removed 11 bases at V and 1 base at J, with 15 bases between. Germline V gene data show CDR1 as SGHTA and CDR2 as FQGNSA. The CDR3 runs to 13 residues. Findings and limits, study-wide: Malignant thyroid tumors reportedly had TCR beta diversity that was significantly higher than in benign nodules, in blood and tumor.

This clone was recorded many times. Its antigen is undetermined. All patients reached thyroid surgery having received no treatment beforehand. Study processing details: CDR3 differences across clinicopathological groups were used to build a distant-metastasis classifier for papillary thyroid cancer. TCRdb re-clonotyped the PCR reads through MiXCR. TCRdb, not the original authors, processed these V and J calls. This table has 23,000 or so clones, 15% to 20% appearing once. The genes are TRBV7-2 and TRBJ2-7, with D possibly TRBD1 on 6 matching bases. This TCR was recovered from a male donor with papillary thyroid cancer or a benign thyroid nodule (not recorded which). Some clones in this sample may be carry-over from other donors' samples. Sample: blood. This chain's CDR3 is CAGARDNSYEQYF. CDR3 nucleotides: TGTGCCGGCGCCCGGGACAATTCCTACGAGCAGTACTTC.